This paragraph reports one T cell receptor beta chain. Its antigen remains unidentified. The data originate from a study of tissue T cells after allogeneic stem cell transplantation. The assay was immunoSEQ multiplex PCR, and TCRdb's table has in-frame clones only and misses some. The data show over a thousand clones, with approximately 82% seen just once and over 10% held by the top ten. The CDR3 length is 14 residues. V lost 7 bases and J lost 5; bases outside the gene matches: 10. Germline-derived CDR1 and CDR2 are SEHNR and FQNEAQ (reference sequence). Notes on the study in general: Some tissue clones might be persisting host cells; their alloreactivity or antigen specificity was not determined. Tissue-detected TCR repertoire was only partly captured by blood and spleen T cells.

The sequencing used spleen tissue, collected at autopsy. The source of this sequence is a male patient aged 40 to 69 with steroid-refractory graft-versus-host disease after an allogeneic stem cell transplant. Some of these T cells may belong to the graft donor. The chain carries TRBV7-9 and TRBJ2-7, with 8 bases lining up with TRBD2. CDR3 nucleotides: TGTGCCAGCACCCCCGGGACTAGAACAAACGAGCAGTACTTC. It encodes CASTPGTRTNEQYF.